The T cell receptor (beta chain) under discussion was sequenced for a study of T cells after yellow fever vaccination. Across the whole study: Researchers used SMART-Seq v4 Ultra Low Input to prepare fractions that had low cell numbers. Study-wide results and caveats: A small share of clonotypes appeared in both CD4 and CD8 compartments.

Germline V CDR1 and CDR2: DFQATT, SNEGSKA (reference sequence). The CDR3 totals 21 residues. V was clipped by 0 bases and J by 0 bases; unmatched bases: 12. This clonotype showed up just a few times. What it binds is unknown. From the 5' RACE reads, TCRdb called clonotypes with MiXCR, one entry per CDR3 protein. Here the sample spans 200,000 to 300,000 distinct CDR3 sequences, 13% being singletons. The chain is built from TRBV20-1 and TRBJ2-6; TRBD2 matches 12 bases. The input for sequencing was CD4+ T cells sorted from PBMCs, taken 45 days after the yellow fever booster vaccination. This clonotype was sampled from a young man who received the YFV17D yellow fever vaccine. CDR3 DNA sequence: TGCAGTGCTAGAGACTTAACCGGACTAGCGGGACATGGCTCTGGGGCCAACGTCCTGACTTTC. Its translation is CSARDLTGLAGHGSGANVLTF.